These T cell receptor beta chains were read from a single sample in a study of blood T cell repertoires in COVID-19. Profiling relied on immunoSEQ multiplex PCR, and the TCRdb table lists in-frame clones only, not all of them. The sample has about 160,000 clones; 85% are singletons. The sequenced sample consisted of peripheral blood. Receptors originate from a human donor with acute or convalescent COVID-19. The donor label of this sample is uncertain. The CDR3 runs from the conserved cysteine through the conserved F or W. The order of the fields is clone size, V gene, J gene, D gene, CDR3 DNA, CDR3 protein. D genes are given only for firm matches. Only part of the rows carry a size: once, few, many, or a class if the clone is expanded.

size: few
V: TRBV14
J: TRBJ1-2
D: .
DNA: TGTGCCAGCAGCCAAAACCGGGGGGTTAATGTCCTTGGCTACACCTTC
CDR3: CASSQNRGVNVLGYTF

size: once
V: TRBV6-1
J: TRBJ2-1
D: .
DNA: TGTGCCAGCAGTTTTCGCTACAATGAGCAGTTCTTC
CDR3: CASSFRYNEQFF

size: .
V: TRBV6-5
J: TRBJ2-7
D: TRBD2
DNA: TGTGCCAGCAGTCCCCGGGGGGGCGAGCAGTACTTC
CDR3: CASSPRGGEQYF

size: .
V: TRBV13
J: TRBJ1-1
D: TRBD1
DNA: TGTGCCAGCAGGCGGGGACAGGGGGCAATCACTGAAGCTTTCTTT
CDR3: CASRRGQGAITEAFF

size: .
V: TRBV27
J: TRBJ2-7
D: TRBD1
DNA: TGTGCCAGCAGTTCCCAGCTCGGTTCGAAACAGGGGAAAAACTACGAGCAGTACTTC
CDR3: CASSSQLGSKQGKNYEQYF

size: .
V: TRBV30
J: TRBJ1-6
D: .
DNA: TGTGCCTGGAGCCTTGGGGCAGGTTATAATTCACCCCTCCACTTT
CDR3: CAWSLGAGYNSPLHF

size: few
V: TRBV7-2
J: TRBJ1-1
D: .
DNA: TGTGCCAGCAGCTTACTAACTGAAGCTTTCTTT
CDR3: CASSLLTEAFF

size: .
V: TRBV5-5
J: TRBJ1-1
D: TRBD1
DNA: TGTGCCAGCAGCTTTAGGACAGGGACTATGAACACTGAAGCTTTCTTT
CDR3: CASSFRTGTMNTEAFF

size: many
V: TRBV10-3
J: TRBJ1-6
D: .
DNA: TGTGCCATCAATGACAGCGGATCACCCCTCCACTTT
CDR3: CAINDSGSPLHF

size: .
V: TRBV14
J: TRBJ1-6
D: .
DNA: TGTGCCAGCAGCCAAGTAGGGGGAAATTCACCCCTCCACTTT
CDR3: CASSQVGGNSPLHF

size: .
V: TRBV7-3
J: TRBJ2-2
D: TRBD1
DNA: TGTGCCAGCAGTTTCAATACAGGGGCCGGGGAGCTGTTTTTT
CDR3: CASSFNTGAGELFF

size: .
V: TRBV28
J: TRBJ1-1
D: .
DNA: TGTGCCAGCGGAGGAACCGGACGGATCACTGAAGCTTTCTTT
CDR3: CASGGTGRITEAFF

size: .
V: TRBV2
J: TRBJ1-2
D: .
DNA: TGTGCCAGCAGTGAAGGGGGCCTTAGCTATGGCTACACCTTC
CDR3: CASSEGGLSYGYTF

size: once
V: TRBV18
J: TRBJ2-1
D: .
DNA: TGTGCCAGCTCACTCTTTCATGGGGGGGCCAGGGATGAGCAGTTCTTC
CDR3: CASSLFHGGARDEQFF

size: .
V: TRBV29-1
J: TRBJ2-3
D: TRBD2
DNA: TGCAGCGTGCGTGGTATTGGAGCGGGGGGGCTCGGCACAGATACGCAGTATTTT
CDR3: CSVRGIGAGGLGTDTQYF

size: .
V: TRBV30
J: TRBJ2-2
D: .
DNA: TGTGCCTGGAGGGCTTTAGGCAGGGCTAACACCGGGGAGCTGTTTTTT
CDR3: CAWRALGRANTGELFF

size: .
V: TRBV27
J: TRBJ1-4
D: .
DNA: TGTGCCAGCGGACTTAACGGCAGAGCTAATGAAAAACTGTTTTTT
CDR3: CASGLNGRANEKLFF

size: .
V: TRBV18
J: TRBJ1-6
D: .
DNA: TGTGCCAGCTCACACCTAGACAGACCACCCCTCCACTTT
CDR3: CASSHLDRPPLHF

size: .
V: TRBV11-2
J: TRBJ2-7
D: .
DNA: .
CDR3: CASSLVAGGNEQYF

size: few
V: TRBV15
J: TRBJ2-1
D: .
DNA: TGTGCCACCAGCAGAGAAAACACAGAGCAGTTCTTC
CDR3: CATSRENTEQFF

size: .
V: TRBV7-2
J: TRBJ2-3
D: .
DNA: TGTGCCAGCAGCGGGGGCATAAGCACAGATACGCAGTATTTT
CDR3: CASSGGISTDTQYF

size: .
V: TRBV18
J: TRBJ1-4
D: TRBD1
DNA: TGTGCCAGCTCACTACAGGGGGCGACTAATGAAAAACTGTTTTTT
CDR3: CASSLQGATNEKLFF

size: .
V: TRBV7-9
J: TRBJ1-6
D: .
DNA: TGTGCCAGCGGACTCGAATCCGTCGGGGGATATTCACCCCTCCACTTT
CDR3: CASGLESVGGYSPLHF

size: .
V: TRBV14
J: TRBJ1-2
D: TRBD1
DNA: TGTGCCAGCAGCCCTACCGGGACAGTGGAGTCTAACTATGGCTACACCTTC
CDR3: CASSPTGTVESNYGYTF

size: .
V: TRBV7-9
J: TRBJ2-6
D: TRBD1
DNA: TGTGCCAGCAGCTGGACAGGGGATCCTGGGGCCAACGTCCTGACTTTC
CDR3: CASSWTGDPGANVLTF

size: .
V: TRBV9
J: TRBJ1-6
D: TRBD1
DNA: TGTGCCAGCAGCGTCCGGGACAGGGAATATTCACCCCTCCACTTT
CDR3: CASSVRDREYSPLHF

size: .
V: TRBV4-3
J: TRBJ2-6
D: .
DNA: TGCGCCAGCAGCCACGCCTACCGTGGGGCCAACGTCCTGACTTTC
CDR3: CASSHAYRGANVLTF

size: .
V: TRBV3-1/TRBV3-2
J: TRBJ2-3
D: TRBD2
DNA: TGTGCCAGCAGCAAGGGACTAGCGGGGAACACAGATACGCAGTATTTT
CDR3: CASSKGLAGNTDTQYF

size: .
V: TRBV7-9
J: TRBJ1-6
D: TRBD1
DNA: TGTGCCAGCAGCCACTCTACAGGGGTTCATTCACCCCTCCACTTT
CDR3: CASSHSTGVHSPLHF

size: .
V: TRBV18
J: TRBJ1-5
D: TRBD1
DNA: TGTGCCAGCTCACCGGACAGGGAGGGTCAGCCCCAGCATTTT
CDR3: CASSPDREGQPQHF

size: .
V: TRBV25-1
J: TRBJ1-1
D: .
DNA: TGTGCCAGCAGTCCCGCGGGGGTATCGTCCATGAACACTGAAGCTTTCTTT
CDR3: CASSPAGVSSMNTEAFF

size: few
V: TRBV4-3
J: TRBJ2-1
D: .
DNA: TGCGCCAGCAGCCAAGATGAGGGAATCGAGCAGTTCTTC
CDR3: CASSQDEGIEQFF

size: .
V: TRBV5-6
J: TRBJ2-7
D: .
DNA: TGTGCCAGCAGGCGGGGTTCCTACGAGCAGTACTTC
CDR3: CASRRGSYEQYF

size: .
V: TRBV29-1
J: TRBJ1-2
D: .
DNA: TGCAGCGTTGGGACAGTTTATGGCTACACCTTC
CDR3: CSVGTVYGYTF

size: .
V: TRBV28
J: TRBJ2-2
D: TRBD1
DNA: TGTGCCAGCATTCCGGGACAGGGGGCGTCCGGGGAGCTGTTTTTT
CDR3: CASIPGQGASGELFF

size: .
V: TRBV7-8
J: TRBJ1-6
D: TRBD1
DNA: TGTGCCAGCAGCGGGAGGACAGGTAGCTCCTATAATTCACCCCTCCACTTT
CDR3: CASSGRTGSSYNSPLHF

size: .
V: TRBV30
J: TRBJ1-5
D: .
DNA: TGTGCCTGGAGTGGGCAGGGGAGGGCAGGCAATCAGCCCCAGCATTTT
CDR3: CAWSGQGRAGNQPQHF

size: .
V: TRBV7-2
J: TRBJ1-2
D: .
DNA: TGTGCCAGCAGCTTAGTTGGGGGGTCCTATGGCTACACCTTC
CDR3: CASSLVGGSYGYTF

size: .
V: TRBV19
J: TRBJ1-2
D: .
DNA: TGTGCCAGTAGTAGTGAAGACAGGAACTATGGCTACACCTTC
CDR3: CASSSEDRNYGYTF

size: .
V: TRBV19
J: TRBJ1-5
D: TRBD1
DNA: TGTGCCAGTAGTATCCAGGGACAGGGGGCGAGCAATCAGCCCCAGCATTTT
CDR3: CASSIQGQGASNQPQHF

size: .
V: TRBV12-3/TRBV12-4
J: TRBJ1-5
D: .
DNA: TGTGCCAGCAGTTTTGAGAGCAATCAGCCCCAGCATTTT
CDR3: CASSFESNQPQHF

size: few
V: TRBV6-6
J: TRBJ2-2
D: .
DNA: TGTGCCAGCAGTTACGGAGGCAACACCGGGGAGCTGTTTTTT
CDR3: CASSYGGNTGELFF

size: .
V: TRBV7-2
J: TRBJ2-5
D: TRBD2
DNA: TGTGCCAGCAGCTTGGAACGGGGGGGCCCAGAGACCCAGTACTTC
CDR3: CASSLERGGPETQYF

size: .
V: TRBV15
J: TRBJ2-5
D: .
DNA: TGTGCCACCAGCAGAGGGACAGTGCAAGAGACCCAGTACTTC
CDR3: CATSRGTVQETQYF

size: once
V: TRBV28
J: TRBJ2-1
D: TRBD2
DNA: TGTGCCAGCAGTTTGGACTCACCCGGGAGGACTAGTGGGCTTTTCTTC
CDR3: CASSLDSPGRTSGLFF

size: .
V: TRBV24-1
J: TRBJ1-1
D: TRBD1
DNA: TGTGCCACCAGTCGGGGCCCCCTGGGTAACACAGGGGGCTACACTGAAGCTTTCTTT
CDR3: CATSRGPLGNTGGYTEAFF

size: .
V: TRBV18
J: TRBJ2-3
D: .
DNA: TGTGCCAGCTCACCACCGTCCCTAGACACAGATACGCAGTATTTT
CDR3: CASSPPSLDTDTQYF

size: .
V: TRBV7-9
J: TRBJ1-5
D: .
DNA: TGTGCCAGCAGCTTAGTCCCGGACAGAATCAGTAGCAATCAGCCCCAGCATTTT
CDR3: CASSLVPDRISSNQPQHF

size: .
V: TRBV18
J: TRBJ1-1
D: TRBD1
DNA: TGTGCCAGCTCATTCACCGGACAGGGTTCGAGGGTTGAAGCTTTCTTT
CDR3: CASSFTGQGSRVEAFF

size: .
V: TRBV7-2
J: TRBJ1-5
D: TRBD1
DNA: TGTGCCAGCAGCACGGGACAGGGCCGGGGCAATCAGCCCCAGCATTTT
CDR3: CASSTGQGRGNQPQHF